The sequence of this TCR beta chain was determined in a study of metastatic and nonmetastatic thyroid tumors. Looking at the study overall: Malignant and benign thyroid patients had repertoires compared in peripheral blood and tumor or nodule tissue. Study-wide results and caveats: Significantly greater TCR beta diversity was reportedly found in malignant thyroid tumors than in benign nodules (in blood and tumor).

The sample holds many counts of this clone. Its antigen remains unidentified. The entire patient cohort was treatment-naive prior to thyroid surgery. Per the original data handling: The distant-metastasis classifier for papillary thyroid cancer was built from CDR3 differences across clinicopathological groups. TCRdb re-called clones via MiXCR from the PCR reads. The V and J calls were not made by the authors but by TCRdb's processing. The repertoire holds around 28,000 clones, with over 10% as singletons. The junction had 3 bases not matched to a gene; V was cut back by 6 bases and J by 3 bases. CDR1 is MNHNS and CDR2 is SASEGT in the germline V gene. The CDR3 sequence is 14 residues long.

Sequencing was performed on blood. This clonotype was obtained from a female donor with papillary thyroid cancer or a benign thyroid nodule (not recorded which). Some clones in this sample may be carry-over from other donors' samples. The chain employs TRBV6-1 and TRBJ1-4; 8 positions match TRBD1. CDR3 nucleotide sequence: TGTGCCAGCAGGTCAGGGGGCCCTAATGAAAAACTGTTTTTT. Translating gives CASRSGGPNEKLFF.